Each of the 5 T cell receptor beta chains below was sequenced from the same sample in a study of shared clonotypes between healthy human individuals. Clones were sequenced by immunoSEQ multiplex PCR, and TCRdb holds only the in-frame ones, with some missing. The sample lists 190,000 or so clones, 85% to 95% occurring once. The sample comprised naive CD4+ T cells sorted from blood. Noted subset: CD45RA+ positively selected. The source of these receptors is a woman aged 25 to 39 in good health.

The V and J genes are TRBV28 and TRBJ2-7; perhaps TRBD1 as D (5 bases). Germline CDR1 MDHEN, CDR2 SYDVKM. The CDR3 consists of 12 residues. Trimming removed 2 bases from V and 5 bases from J, with 7 bases in between. Here the CDR3 DNA reads TGTGCCAGCAGTTTAGTAGGGGACGAGCAGTACTTC. This gives the protein CASSLVGDEQYF.

This chain connects TRBV6-5 to TRBJ1-4; the match to TRBD1 covers 7 bases. CDR1 is MNHEY, CDR2 SVGAGI, per germline. J lost 7 bases, V lost 5 bases, and 7 bases had no gene match. This CDR3 is 14 amino acids long. In nucleotides, the CDR3 is TGTGCCAGCAGTGCGACAGGGAAGGGTGAAAAACTGTTTTTT. It codes for CASSATGKGEKLFF.

This CDR3 is CASSLAADWSSYNEQFF. In DNA, the CDR3 is TGTGCCAGCAGCTTGGCAGCGGACTGGAGCTCCTACAATGAGCAGTTCTTC. The chain carries TRBV11-2 and TRBJ2-1, with D possibly matching TRBD2 (5 bases). V was clipped by 3 bases and J by 0 bases, with 15 bases between them. CDR3 length: 17 residues. The germline V gene has CDR1 SGHAT and CDR2 FQNNGV.

The chain employs TRBV7-9 and TRBJ2-2; 7 bases fit TRBD1. V lost 3 bases, J lost 0 bases, and 4 bases stayed unmatched. The CDR3 consists of 16 residues. The V gene's germline CDR1 is SEHNR and CDR2 FQNEAQ (reference sequence). CDR3 bases: TGTGCCAGCAGCTTTCACAGGGGTTCGAACACCGGGGAGCTGTTTTTT. Its translation: CASSFHRGSNTGELFF.

This clone was observed a single time. The rearrangement uses TRBV10-1 and TRBJ2-2, with D possibly matching TRBD1 (5 bases). V was pared by 5 bases and J by 3 bases, with 16 bases between. CDR1 is WNHNN, CDR2 SYGVQD, per germline (reference sequence). This CDR3 is 16 amino acids long. The chain's CDR3 is CASSSDTARDTGELFF. CDR3 nucleotide sequence: TGCGCCAGCAGTTCCGACACGGCCAGGGACACCGGGGAGCTGTTTTTT.